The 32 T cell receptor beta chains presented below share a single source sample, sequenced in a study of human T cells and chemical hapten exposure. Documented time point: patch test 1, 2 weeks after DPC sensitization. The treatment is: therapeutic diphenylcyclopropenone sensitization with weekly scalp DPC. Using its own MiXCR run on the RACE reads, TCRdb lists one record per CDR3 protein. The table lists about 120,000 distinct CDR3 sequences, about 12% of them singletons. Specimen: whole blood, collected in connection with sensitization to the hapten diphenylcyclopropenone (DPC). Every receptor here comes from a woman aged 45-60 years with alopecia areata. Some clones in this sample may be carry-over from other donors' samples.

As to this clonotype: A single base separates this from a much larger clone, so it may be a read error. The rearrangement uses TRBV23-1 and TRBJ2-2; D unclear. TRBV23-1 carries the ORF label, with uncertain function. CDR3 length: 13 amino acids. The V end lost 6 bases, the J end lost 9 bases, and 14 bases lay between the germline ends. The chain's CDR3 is CASSRVMGRELFF. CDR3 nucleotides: TGCGCCAGCAGCCGGGTCATGGGCCGGGAGCTGTTTTTT.

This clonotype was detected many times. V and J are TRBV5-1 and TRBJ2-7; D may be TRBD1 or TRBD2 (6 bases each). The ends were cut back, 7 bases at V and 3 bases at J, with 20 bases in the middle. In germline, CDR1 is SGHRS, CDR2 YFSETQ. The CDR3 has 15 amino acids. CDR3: CASSKGQPGDYEQYF. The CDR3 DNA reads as TGCGCCAGCTCGAAAGGACAGCCGGGAGACTACGAGCAGTACTTC.

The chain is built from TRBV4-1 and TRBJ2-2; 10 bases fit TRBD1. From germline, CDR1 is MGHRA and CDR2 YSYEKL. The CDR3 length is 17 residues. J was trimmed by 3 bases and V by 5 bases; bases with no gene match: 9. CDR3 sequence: CASSALTGGADTGELFF. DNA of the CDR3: TGCGCCAGCAGCGCCCTGACAGGGGGCGCGGACACCGGGGAGCTGTTTTTT.

The CDR3 DNA follows: TGTGCCAGCAGTTTCTGGGCAGCTCCTGAAGCTTTCTTT. Its translation: CASSFWAAPEAFF. This chain uses TRBV6-2 or TRBV6-3 with TRBJ1-1; no reliable D call. V gave up 4 bases and J gave up 6 bases, with 12 bases separating them. The V gene's germline CDR1 is MNHEY and CDR2 SVGEGT. The CDR3 has 13 amino acids.

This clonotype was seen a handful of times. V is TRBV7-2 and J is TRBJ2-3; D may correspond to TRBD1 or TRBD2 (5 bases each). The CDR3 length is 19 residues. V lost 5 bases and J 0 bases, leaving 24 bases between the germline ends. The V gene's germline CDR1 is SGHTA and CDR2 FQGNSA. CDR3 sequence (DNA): TGTGCCAGCAGCGAGGGCGTCGCGAGGGGACCCCTAAGCACAGATACGCAGTATTTT. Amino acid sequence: CASSEGVARGPLSTDTQYF.

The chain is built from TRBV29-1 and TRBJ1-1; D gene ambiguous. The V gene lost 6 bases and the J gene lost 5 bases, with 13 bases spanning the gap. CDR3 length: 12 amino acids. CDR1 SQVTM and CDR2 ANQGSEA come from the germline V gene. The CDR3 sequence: CSVKLGWTEAFF. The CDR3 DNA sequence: TGCAGCGTGAAGTTGGGGTGGACTGAAGCTTTCTTT.

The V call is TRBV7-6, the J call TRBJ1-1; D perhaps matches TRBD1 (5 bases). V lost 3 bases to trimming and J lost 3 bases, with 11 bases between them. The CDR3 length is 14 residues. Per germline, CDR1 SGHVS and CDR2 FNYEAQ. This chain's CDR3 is CASSFGDGHTEAFF. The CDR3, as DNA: TGTGCCAGCAGCTTTGGGGACGGGCACACTGAAGCTTTCTTT.

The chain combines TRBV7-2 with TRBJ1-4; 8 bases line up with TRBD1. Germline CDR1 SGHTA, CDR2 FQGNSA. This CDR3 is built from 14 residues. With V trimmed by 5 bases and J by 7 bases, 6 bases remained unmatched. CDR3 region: CASSQQGGREKLFF. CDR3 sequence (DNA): TGTGCCAGCAGCCAACAGGGGGGACGTGAAAAACTGTTTTTT.

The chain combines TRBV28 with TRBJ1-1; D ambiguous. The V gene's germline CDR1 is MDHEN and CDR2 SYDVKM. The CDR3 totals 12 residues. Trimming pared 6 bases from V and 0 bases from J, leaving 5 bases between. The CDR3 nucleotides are TGTGCCAGCAGAGAGGTGAACACTGAAGCTTTCTTT. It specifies CASREVNTEAFF.

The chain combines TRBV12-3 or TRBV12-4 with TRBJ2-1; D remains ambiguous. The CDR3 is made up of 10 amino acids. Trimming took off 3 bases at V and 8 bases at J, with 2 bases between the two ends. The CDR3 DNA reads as TGTGCCAGCAGTTTGGATGAGCAGTTCTTC. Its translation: CASSLDEQFF.

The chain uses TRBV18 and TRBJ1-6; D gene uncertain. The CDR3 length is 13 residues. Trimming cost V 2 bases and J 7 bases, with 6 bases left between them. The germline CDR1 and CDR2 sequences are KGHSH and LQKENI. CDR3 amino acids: CASSPAENSPLHF. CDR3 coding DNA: TGTGCCAGCTCACCAGCGGAAAATTCACCCCTCCACTTT.

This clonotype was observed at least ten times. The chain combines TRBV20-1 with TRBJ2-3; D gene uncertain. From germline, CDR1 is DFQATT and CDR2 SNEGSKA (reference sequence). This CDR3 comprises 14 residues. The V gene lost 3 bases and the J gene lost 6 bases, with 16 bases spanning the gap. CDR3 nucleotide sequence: TGCAGTGCTAGTCCGGCCAGTTCAGCCGATACGCAGTATTTT. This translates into CSASPASSADTQYF.

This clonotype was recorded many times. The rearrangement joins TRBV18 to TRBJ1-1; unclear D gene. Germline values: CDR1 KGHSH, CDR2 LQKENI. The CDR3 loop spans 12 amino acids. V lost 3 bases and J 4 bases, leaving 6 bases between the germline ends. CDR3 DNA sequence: TGTGCCAGCTCACCGAAGGCCACTGAAGCTTTCTTT. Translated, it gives CASSPKATEAFF. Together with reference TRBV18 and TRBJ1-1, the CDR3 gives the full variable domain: NAGVMQNPRHLVRRRGQEARLRCSPMKGHSHVYWYRQLPEEGLKFMVYLQKENIIDESGMPKERFSAEFPKEGPSILRIQQVVRGDSAAYFCASSPKATEAFFGQGTRLTVV.

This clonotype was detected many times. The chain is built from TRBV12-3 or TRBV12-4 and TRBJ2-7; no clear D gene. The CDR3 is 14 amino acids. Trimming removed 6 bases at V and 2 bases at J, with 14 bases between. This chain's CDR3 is CASSRGVGPYEQYF. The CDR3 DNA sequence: TGTGCCAGCAGCCGTGGGGTTGGACCCTACGAGCAGTACTTC.

DNA for the CDR3: TGTGCCAGCAGCTCAATCGACAGATTTGAAGCTTTCTTT. This gives the protein CASSSIDRFEAFF. The rearrangement uses TRBV7-9 and TRBJ1-1; D might be TRBD1 (5 bases). The CDR3 runs to 13 residues. Germline CDR1 reads SEHNR; CDR2 reads FQNEAQ (reference sequence). Trimming removed 4 bases from V and 7 bases from J, with 13 bases in between.

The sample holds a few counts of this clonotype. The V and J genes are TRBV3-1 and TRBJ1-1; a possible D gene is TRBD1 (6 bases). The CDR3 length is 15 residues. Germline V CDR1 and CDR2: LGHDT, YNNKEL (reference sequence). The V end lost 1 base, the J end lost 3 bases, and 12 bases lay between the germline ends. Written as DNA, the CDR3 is TGTGCCAGCAGCCAAGGGGGGGGCAAGGACACTGAAGCTTTCTTT. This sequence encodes CASSQGGGKDTEAFF.

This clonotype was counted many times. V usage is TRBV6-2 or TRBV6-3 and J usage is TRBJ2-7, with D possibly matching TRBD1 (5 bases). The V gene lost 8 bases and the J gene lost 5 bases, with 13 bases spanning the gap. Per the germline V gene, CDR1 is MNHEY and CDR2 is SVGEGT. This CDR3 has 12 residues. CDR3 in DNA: TGTGCCAGCGGAACCGCAGGGAACGAGCAGTACTTC. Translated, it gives CASGTAGNEQYF.

CDR3 in amino acids: CASSASPGLSNEQFF. CDR3 nucleotides: TGCGCCAGCAGCGCATCTCCGGGACTAAGCAATGAGCAGTTCTTC. The chain links TRBV5-1 to TRBJ2-1, with 7 bases lining up with TRBD2. Germline V gives CDR1 SGHRS, CDR2 YFSETQ. V shed 4 bases and J 6 bases; nucleotides not matched to a gene: 10. CDR3 length equals 15 residues.

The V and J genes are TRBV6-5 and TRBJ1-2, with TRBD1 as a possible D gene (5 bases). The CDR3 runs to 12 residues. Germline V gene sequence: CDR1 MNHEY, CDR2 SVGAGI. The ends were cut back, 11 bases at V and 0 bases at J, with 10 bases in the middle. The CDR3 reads CAARGTNYGYTF. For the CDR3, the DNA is TGTGCCGCCCGGGGCACTAACTATGGCTACACCTTC.

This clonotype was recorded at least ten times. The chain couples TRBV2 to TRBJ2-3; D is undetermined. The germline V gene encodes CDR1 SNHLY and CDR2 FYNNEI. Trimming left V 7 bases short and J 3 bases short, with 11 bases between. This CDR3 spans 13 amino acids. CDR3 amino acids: CASKDDGTDTQYF. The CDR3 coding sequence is TGTGCCAGCAAAGACGACGGAACAGATACGCAGTATTTT.

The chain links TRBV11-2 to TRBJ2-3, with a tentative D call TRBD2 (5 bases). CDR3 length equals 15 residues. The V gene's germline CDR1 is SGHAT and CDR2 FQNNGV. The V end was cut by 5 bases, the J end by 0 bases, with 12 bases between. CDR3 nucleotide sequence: TGTGCCAGCAGCCCGAGCGGAACTAGCACAGATACGCAGTATTTT. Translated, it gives CASSPSGTSTDTQYF. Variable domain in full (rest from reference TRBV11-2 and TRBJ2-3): EAGVAQSPRYKIIEKRQSVAFWCNPISGHATLYWYQQILGQGPKLLIQFQNNGVVDDSQLPKDRFSAERLKGVDSTLKIQPAKLEDSAVYLCASSPSGTSTDTQYFGPGTRLTVL.

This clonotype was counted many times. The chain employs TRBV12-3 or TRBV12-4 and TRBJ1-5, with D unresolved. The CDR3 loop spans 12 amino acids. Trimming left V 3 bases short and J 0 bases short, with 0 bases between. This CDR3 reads CASSFSNQPQHF. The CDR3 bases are TGTGCCAGCAGTTTTAGCAATCAGCCCCAGCATTTT.

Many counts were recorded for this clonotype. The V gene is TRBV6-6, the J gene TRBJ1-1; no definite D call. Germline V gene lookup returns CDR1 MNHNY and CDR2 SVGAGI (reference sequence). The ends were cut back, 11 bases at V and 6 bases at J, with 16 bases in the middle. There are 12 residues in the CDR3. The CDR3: CAARGSVAEAFF. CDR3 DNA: TGTGCCGCCCGGGGTTCAGTCGCTGAAGCTTTCTTT.

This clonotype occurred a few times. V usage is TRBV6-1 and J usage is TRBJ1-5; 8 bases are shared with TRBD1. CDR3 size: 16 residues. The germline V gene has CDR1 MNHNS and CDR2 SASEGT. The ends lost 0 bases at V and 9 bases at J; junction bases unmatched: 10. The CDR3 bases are TGTGCCAGCAGTGAAGCGGGTCCGGGACAGGTACGGCCCCAGCATTTT. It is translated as CASSEAGPGQVRPQHF.

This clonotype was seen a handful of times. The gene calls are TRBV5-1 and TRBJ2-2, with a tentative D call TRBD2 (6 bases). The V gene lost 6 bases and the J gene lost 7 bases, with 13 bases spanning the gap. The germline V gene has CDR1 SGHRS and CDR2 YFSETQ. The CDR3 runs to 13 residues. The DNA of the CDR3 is TGCGCCAGCACCCGGGGACTTGACGGGGAGCTGTTTTTT. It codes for CASTRGLDGELFF.

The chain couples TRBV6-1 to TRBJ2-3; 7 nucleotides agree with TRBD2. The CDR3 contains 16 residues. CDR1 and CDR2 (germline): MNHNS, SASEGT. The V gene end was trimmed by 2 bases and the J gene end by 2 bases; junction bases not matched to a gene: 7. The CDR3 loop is CASSEMWRGNTDTQYF. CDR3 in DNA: TGTGCCAGCAGTGAAATGTGGCGGGGGAACACAGATACGCAGTATTTT.

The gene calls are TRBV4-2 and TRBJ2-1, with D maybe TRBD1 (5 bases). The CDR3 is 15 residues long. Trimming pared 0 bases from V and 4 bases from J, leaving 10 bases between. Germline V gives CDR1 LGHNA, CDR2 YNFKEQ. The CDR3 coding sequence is TGTGCCAGCAGCCAAGATCACACAGGATACAATGAGCAGTTCTTC. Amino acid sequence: CASSQDHTGYNEQFF.

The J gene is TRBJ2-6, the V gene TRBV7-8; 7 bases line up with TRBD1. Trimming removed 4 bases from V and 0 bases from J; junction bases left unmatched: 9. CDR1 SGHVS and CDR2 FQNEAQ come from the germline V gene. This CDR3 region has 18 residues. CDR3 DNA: TGTGCCAGCAGCTCAGGACAGGAACCTGTCTCTGGGGCCAACGTCCTGACTTTC. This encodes CASSSGQEPVSGANVLTF.

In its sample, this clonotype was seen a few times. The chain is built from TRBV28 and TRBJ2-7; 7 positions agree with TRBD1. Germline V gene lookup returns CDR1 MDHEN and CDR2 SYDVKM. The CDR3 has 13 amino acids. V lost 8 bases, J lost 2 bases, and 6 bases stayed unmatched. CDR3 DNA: TGTGCCAGCGTTCAAGGGGGCACCTACGAGCAGTACTTC. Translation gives CASVQGGTYEQYF.

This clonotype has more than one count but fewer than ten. In DNA form, the CDR3 reads TGCAGCGTCCGAGGGGGATTACGCAATGAGCAGTTCTTC. This gives the protein CSVRGGLRNEQFF. The V gene is TRBV29-1, the J gene TRBJ2-1; D might be TRBD1 (6 bases). The CDR3 has 13 amino acids. V was clipped by 6 bases and J by 6 bases, with 15 bases between them. CDR1 SQVTM and CDR2 ANQGSEA come from the germline V gene.

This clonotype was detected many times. CDR3 loop: CASSHRGNRRANEKLFF. CDR3 nucleotides: TGTGCCAGCAGCCACAGGGGAAATAGAAGAGCTAATGAAAAACTGTTTTTT. The V call is TRBV7-9, the J call TRBJ1-4, with 7 bases fitting TRBD1. The V and J ends lost 5 bases and 3 bases, in that order; junction bases with no gene match: 12. The CDR3 runs to 17 residues. The V gene's germline CDR1 is SEHNR and CDR2 FQNEAQ (reference sequence).

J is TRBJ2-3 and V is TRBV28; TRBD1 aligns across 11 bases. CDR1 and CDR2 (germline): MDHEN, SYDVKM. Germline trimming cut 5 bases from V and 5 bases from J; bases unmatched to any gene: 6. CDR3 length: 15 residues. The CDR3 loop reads CASSLTGTGGDTQYF. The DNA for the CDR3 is TGTGCCAGCAGTCTAACCGGGACAGGGGGAGATACGCAGTATTTT.